The 17 T cell receptor beta chains below come from one sample, sequenced in a study of blood T cell repertoires in COVID-19. The data were produced by immunoSEQ multiplex PCR, yet TCRdb's version contains in-frame clones alone and is incomplete. Here the sample spans 300,000 to 450,000 clones, around 87% being singletons. The sample was peripheral blood. These receptor sequences come from a woman aged 30 to 39 with COVID-19, enrolled during active disease.

The CDR3 nucleotides read TGTGCCAGCAGCCCTACCACAGGGTTGGTGAACACCATATATTTT. Translating it yields CASSPTTGLVNTIYF. This chain connects TRBV9 to TRBJ1-3; D is perhaps TRBD1 (6 bases). This CDR3 comprises 15 residues. Germline CDR1 SGDLS, CDR2 YYNGEE. The V end lost 4 bases, the J end lost 7 bases, and 18 bases lay between the germline ends. Filled out from reference TRBV9 and TRBJ1-3, the complete variable domain reads DSGVTQTPKHLITATGQRVTLRCSPRSGDLSVYWYQQSLDQGLQFLIQYYNGEERAKGNILERFSAQQFPDLHSELNLSSLELGDSALYFCASSPTTGLVNTIYFGEGSWLTVV.

This rearrangement joins TRBV18 to TRBJ2-7; 7 nucleotides agree with TRBD2. The V gene's germline CDR1 is KGHSH and CDR2 LQKENI. V shed 3 bases and J 3 bases; nucleotides not matched to a gene: 2. The CDR3 extends over 13 amino acids. The CDR3 DNA reads as TGTGCCAGCTCACCGGGGGGGAGCTACGAGCAGTACTTC. Residues: CASSPGGSYEQYF. The full variable domain, rest sourced from reference TRBV18 and TRBJ2-7, is NAGVMQNPRHLVRRRGQEARLRCSPMKGHSHVYWYRQLPEEGLKFMVYLQKENIIDESGMPKERFSAEFPKEGPSILRIQQVVRGDSAAYFCASSPGGSYEQYFGPGTRLTVT.

Only a few counts were recorded for this clone. CDR3 sequence (DNA): TGTGCCAGCAGCCGTCAGGGGCATTCCTACGAGCAGTACTTC. Its protein is CASSRQGHSYEQYF. V gene TRBV7-2 combines with J gene TRBJ2-7; TRBD1 might be the D (6 bases). V was shortened by 5 bases and J by 1 base, with 12 bases between the two germline ends. This CDR3 is 14 amino acids long. Germline V gene data show CDR1 as SGHTA and CDR2 as FQGNSA.

This chain links TRBV5-4 with TRBJ2-3; maybe TRBD2 (5 bases). V was trimmed by 2 bases and J by 3 bases, leaving 10 bases between them. CDR3 length: 14 amino acids. Germline V gene data show CDR1 as SGHNT and CDR2 as YYREEE (reference sequence). The CDR3 sequence: CASSLITSTDTQYF. DNA for the CDR3: TGTGCCAGCAGCTTAATCACTAGTACAGATACGCAGTATTTT.

The chain employs TRBV30 and TRBJ1-4; TRBD1 agrees at 7 bases. The germline CDR1 and CDR2 sequences are GTSNPN and SVGIG (reference sequence). CDR3 size: 15 residues. V shed 2 bases, J shed 5 bases, and the junction held 8 bases outside the gene matches. CDR3 amino acids: CAWSFRDRFNEKLFF. In nucleotides, the CDR3 is TGTGCCTGGAGTTTCCGGGACAGATTCAATGAAAAACTGTTTTTT.

The rearrangement links TRBV5-4 to TRBJ1-4; 8 positions agree with TRBD1. The junction had 4 bases not matched to a gene; V was cut back by 6 bases and J by 3 bases. This CDR3 region has 14 residues. The germline V gene has CDR1 SGHNT and CDR2 YYREEE (reference sequence). The CDR3 DNA sequence: TGTGCCAGCACCCGGACAGGGCCTAATGAAAAACTGTTTTTT. As protein: CASTRTGPNEKLFF. Looking up the rest from reference TRBV5-4 and TRBJ1-4 gives the full variable domain: ETGVTQSPTHLIKTRGQQVTLRCSSQSGHNTVSWYQQALGQGPQFIFQYYREEENGRGNFPPRFSGLQFPNYSSELNVNALELDDSALYLCASTRTGPNEKLFFGSGTQLSVL.

This chain links TRBV6-5 with TRBJ2-2; D call uncertain. This CDR3 comprises 13 residues. V shed 4 bases and J shed 3 bases, with 6 bases lying between them. Germline V lookup: CDR1 MNHEY, CDR2 SVGAGI. DNA of the CDR3: TGTGCCAGCAGTTCCCAGGACACCGGGGAGCTGTTTTTT. Amino acids: CASSSQDTGELFF.

CDR3 sequence reads: CASSRRVSTYEQYF. The CDR3 nucleotides are TGTGCCAGCAGTCGCCGGGTCTCTACCTACGAGCAGTACTTC. The genes are TRBV28 and TRBJ2-7; unclear D gene. CDR3 length equals 14 residues. V was trimmed by 5 bases and J by 2 bases, leaving 13 bases between them. Germline V gives CDR1 MDHEN, CDR2 SYDVKM.

This clone was seen a few times. The V and J genes are TRBV7-2 and TRBJ2-3; D ambiguous. Looked up from germline, CDR1 is SGHTA and CDR2 is FQGNSA. This CDR3 region has 15 residues. V lost 5 bases to trimming and J lost 2 bases, with 14 bases between them. CDR3 nucleotides: TGTGCCAGCAGCCCTAGAAGACGGATCACAGATACGCAGTATTTT. Its translation: CASSPRRRITDTQYF.

The sample holds a few counts of this clone. The chain has TRBV7-3 and TRBJ2-3; 10 positions agree with TRBD2. The germline gives CDR1 SGHTA, CDR2 FQGTGA. With 5 bases clipped from V and 4 bases from J, the junction kept 12 bases outside the gene matches. This CDR3 comprises 17 residues. The CDR3: CASSPWGSGTSADTQYF. In nucleotides, the CDR3 is TGTGCCAGCAGCCCCTGGGGGTCCGGGACTAGCGCAGATACGCAGTATTTT.

The table lists this clone with a count of one. The V call is TRBV2, the J call TRBJ1-2; D unclear. V lost 5 bases, J lost 3 bases, and 16 bases lay in between. There are 15 residues in the CDR3. Germline CDR1 and CDR2: SNHLY and FYNNEI. CDR3 DNA sequence: TGTGCCAGCAGTCCCTTCGCGGTTTTGGACTATGGCTACACCTTC. Amino acid sequence: CASSPFAVLDYGYTF.

The chain has TRBV30 and TRBJ2-7, with a weak D call TRBD1 (6 bases). Germline assignment: CDR1 GTSNPN and CDR2 SVGIG (reference sequence). CDR3 length: 13 amino acids. Trimming left V 2 bases short and J 3 bases short, with 11 bases between. In DNA, the CDR3 is TGTGCCTGGAGTATGAAACAGGGCTACGAGCAGTACTTC. It is translated as CAWSMKQGYEQYF. The whole variable domain, remainder taken from reference TRBV30 and TRBJ2-7, is SQTIHQWPATLVQPVGSPLSLECTVEGTSNPNLYWYRQAAGRGLQLLFYSVGIGQISSEVPQNLSASRPQDRQFILSSKKLLLSDSGFYLCAWSMKQGYEQYFGPGTRLTVT.

V and J are TRBV4-3 and TRBJ2-5, with D perhaps matching TRBD1 (6 bases). Germline values: CDR1 LGHNA, CDR2 YSLEER. The CDR3 is made up of 13 amino acids. Trimming removed 3 bases from V and 5 bases from J, with 10 bases in between. CDR3 region: CASSQNREETQYF. The CDR3 DNA is TGCGCCAGCAGCCAGAACAGGGAGGAGACCCAGTACTTC.

The V gene is TRBV5-8, the J gene TRBJ2-1, with unresolved D. V was trimmed by 4 bases and J by 0 bases, leaving 14 bases between them. CDR1 is SGHTS, CDR2 YDEGEE, per germline. The CDR3 is made up of 16 amino acids. The CDR3 DNA reads as TGTGCCAGCAGCCCCGAACGACTCCCCTCCTACAATGAGCAGTTCTTC. This encodes CASSPERLPSYNEQFF.

The chain is built from TRBV6-1 and TRBJ2-3, with TRBD2 identical over 11 bases. The CDR3 is 18 amino acids. Germline CDR1 MNHNS, CDR2 SASEGT. Losses at the gene ends were 2 bases for V and 2 bases for J; bases not matched to a gene: 9. The CDR3, as DNA: TGTGCCAGCAGTGAACATCCAGGACTAGCGGGTAACACAGATACGCAGTATTTT. Encoded protein: CASSEHPGLAGNTDTQYF.

This clone was counted a single time. The chain combines TRBV18 with TRBJ2-1, with 8 bases aligning to TRBD2. V shed 3 bases, J shed 4 bases, and the junction held 8 bases outside the gene matches. Germline CDR1 KGHSH, CDR2 LQKENI. This CDR3 is built from 16 residues. Here the CDR3 reads CASSPLGGTRYNEQFF. The CDR3 region has the DNA TGTGCCAGCTCACCCCTAGGGGGGACTAGGTACAATGAGCAGTTCTTC.

This chain uses TRBV30 with TRBJ2-7; no firm D call. CDR3 length equals 14 residues. V dropped 3 bases and J dropped 2 bases, with 14 bases sitting between them. The V gene's germline CDR1 is GTSNPN and CDR2 SVGIG (reference sequence). The CDR3 nucleotides are TGTGCCTGGAGAGACGACATATCTACCTACGAGCAGTACTTC. This gives the protein CAWRDDISTYEQYF.